This T cell receptor (beta chain) was sequenced during a study of T cell responses to AZD1222 COVID-19 vaccine. Profiling relied on immunoSEQ multiplex PCR, and the TCRdb table lists in-frame clones only, not all of them. Among roughly 250,000 clones, 93% were seen once, and the ten largest hold 0.55%. CDR1 and CDR2 from the germline V gene are LGHDT and YNNKEL (reference sequence). This CDR3 contains 18 residues. V shed 4 bases and J 0 bases; nucleotides not matched to a gene: 6. The clonotype comes from an adult in good health. Sequenced here: peripheral blood, sampled on day 0 of AZD1222 vaccination. V usage is TRBV3-1 (or the pseudogene TRBV3-2) and J usage is TRBJ2-2, with 12 bases identical to TRBD2. CDR3 amino acids: CASSRSGLAGTNTGELFF. CDR3 sequence (DNA): TGTGCCAGCAGCCGGAGCGGACTAGCGGGGACGAACACCGGGGAGCTGTTTTTT.